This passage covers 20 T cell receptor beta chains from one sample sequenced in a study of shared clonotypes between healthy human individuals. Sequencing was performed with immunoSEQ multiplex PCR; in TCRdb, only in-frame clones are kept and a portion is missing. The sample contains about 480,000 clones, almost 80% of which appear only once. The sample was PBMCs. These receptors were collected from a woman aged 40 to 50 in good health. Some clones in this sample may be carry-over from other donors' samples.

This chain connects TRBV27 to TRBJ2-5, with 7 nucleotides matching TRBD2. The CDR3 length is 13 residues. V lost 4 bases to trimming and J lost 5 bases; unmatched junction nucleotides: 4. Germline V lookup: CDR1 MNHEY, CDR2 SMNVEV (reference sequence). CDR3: CASSWGGGETQYF. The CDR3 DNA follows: TGTGCCAGCAGTTGGGGGGGAGGGGAGACCCAGTACTTC.

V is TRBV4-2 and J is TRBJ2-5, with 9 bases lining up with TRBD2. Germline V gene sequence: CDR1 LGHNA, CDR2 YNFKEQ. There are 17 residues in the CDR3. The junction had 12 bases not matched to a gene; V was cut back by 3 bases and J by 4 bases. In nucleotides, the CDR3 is TGTGCCAGCAGCCAGGGGCGGGAGGGCCAGGGGCGAGAGACCCAGTACTTC. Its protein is CASSQGREGQGRETQYF.

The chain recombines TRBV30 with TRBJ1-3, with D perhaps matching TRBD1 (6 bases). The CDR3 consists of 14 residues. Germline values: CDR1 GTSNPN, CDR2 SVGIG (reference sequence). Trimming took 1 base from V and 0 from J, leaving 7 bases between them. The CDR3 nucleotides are TGTGCCTGGAGTGCCAGGGGCTCTGGAAACACCATATATTTT. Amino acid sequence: CAWSARGSGNTIYF.

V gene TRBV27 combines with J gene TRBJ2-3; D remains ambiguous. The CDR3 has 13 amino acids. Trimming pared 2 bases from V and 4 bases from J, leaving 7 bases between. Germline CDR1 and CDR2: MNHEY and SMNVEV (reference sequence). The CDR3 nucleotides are TGTGCCAGCAGTTTAGTTAGGGCAGATACGCAGTATTTT. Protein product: CASSLVRADTQYF.

CDR3 protein: CSVGLAGGRDNEQFF. In nucleotides, the CDR3 is TGCAGCGTCGGACTAGCGGGAGGGAGGGACAATGAGCAGTTCTTC. J is TRBJ2-1 and V is TRBV29-1, with 15 positions matching TRBD2. The CDR3 length is 15 residues. Trimming removed 6 bases from V and 5 bases from J; junction bases left unmatched: 5. Germline V CDR1 and CDR2: SQVTM, ANQGSEA.

CDR3 in DNA: TGCGCCAGCAGCTTGGCGCAGGGAGAAGTCGAGCAGTACTTC. The encoded protein is CASSLAQGEVEQYF. This chain joins TRBV5-1 and TRBJ2-7; D possibly matches TRBD1 or TRBD2 (5 bases each). Deletions cut 0 bases from V and 6 bases from J, with 13 bases between. The V gene's germline CDR1 is SGHRS and CDR2 YFSETQ. This CDR3 has 14 amino acids.

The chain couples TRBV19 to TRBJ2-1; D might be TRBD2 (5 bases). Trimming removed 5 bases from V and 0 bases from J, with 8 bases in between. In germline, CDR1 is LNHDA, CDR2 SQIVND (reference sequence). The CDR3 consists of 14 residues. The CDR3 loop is CASSERGSYNEQFF. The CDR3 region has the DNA TGTGCCAGTAGTGAACGGGGCTCCTACAATGAGCAGTTCTTC.

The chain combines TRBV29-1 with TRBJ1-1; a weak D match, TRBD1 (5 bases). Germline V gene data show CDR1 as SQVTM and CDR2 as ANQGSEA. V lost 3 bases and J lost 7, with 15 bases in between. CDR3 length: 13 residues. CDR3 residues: CSVDLQVGVEAFF. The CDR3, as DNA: TGCAGCGTTGATCTCCAGGTGGGGGTTGAAGCTTTCTTT.

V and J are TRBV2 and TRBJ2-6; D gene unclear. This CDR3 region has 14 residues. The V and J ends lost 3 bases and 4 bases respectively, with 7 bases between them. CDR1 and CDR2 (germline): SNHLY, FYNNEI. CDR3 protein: CASSDIVGANVLTF. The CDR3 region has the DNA TGTGCCAGCAGTGATATAGTCGGGGCCAACGTCCTGACTTTC.

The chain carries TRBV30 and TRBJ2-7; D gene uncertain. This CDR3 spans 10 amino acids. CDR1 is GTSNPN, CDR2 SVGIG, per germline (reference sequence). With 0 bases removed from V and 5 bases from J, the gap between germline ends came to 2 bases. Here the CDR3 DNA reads TGTGCCTGGAGTGTACACGAGCAGTACTTC. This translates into CAWSVHEQYF.

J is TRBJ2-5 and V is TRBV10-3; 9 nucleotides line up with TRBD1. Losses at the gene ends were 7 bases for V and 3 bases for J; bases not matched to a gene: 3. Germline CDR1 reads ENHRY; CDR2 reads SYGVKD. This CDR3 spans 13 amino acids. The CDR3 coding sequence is TGTGCCATCAAAAGGGACAGGGAAGAGACCCAGTACTTC. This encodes CAIKRDREETQYF.

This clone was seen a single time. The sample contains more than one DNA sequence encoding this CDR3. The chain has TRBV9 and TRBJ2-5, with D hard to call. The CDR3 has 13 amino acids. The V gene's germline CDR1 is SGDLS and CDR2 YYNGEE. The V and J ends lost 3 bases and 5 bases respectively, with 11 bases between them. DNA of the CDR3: TGTGCCAGCAGCGGAGGCGTGGGTGAGACCCAGTACTTC. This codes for CASSGGVGETQYF.

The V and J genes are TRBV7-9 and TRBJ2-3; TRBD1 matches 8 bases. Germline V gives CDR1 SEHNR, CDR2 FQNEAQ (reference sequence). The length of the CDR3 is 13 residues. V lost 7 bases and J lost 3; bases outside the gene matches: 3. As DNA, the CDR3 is TGTGCCAGCACCCAGGGGGCTACAGATACGCAGTATTTT. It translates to CASTQGATDTQYF. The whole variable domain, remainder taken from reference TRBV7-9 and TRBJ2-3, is DTGVSQNPRHKITKRGQNVTFRCDPISEHNRLYWYRQTLGQGPEFLTYFQNEAQLEKSRLLSDRFSAERPKGSFSTLEIQRTEQGDSAMYLCASTQGATDTQYFGPGTRLTVL.

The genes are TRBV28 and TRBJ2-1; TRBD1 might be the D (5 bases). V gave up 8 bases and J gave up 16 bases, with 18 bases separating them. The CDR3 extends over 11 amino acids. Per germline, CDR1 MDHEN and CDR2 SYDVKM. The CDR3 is CASGAPRVRFF. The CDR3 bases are TGTGCCAGCGGTGCGCCCAGGGTCCGCTTCTTC.

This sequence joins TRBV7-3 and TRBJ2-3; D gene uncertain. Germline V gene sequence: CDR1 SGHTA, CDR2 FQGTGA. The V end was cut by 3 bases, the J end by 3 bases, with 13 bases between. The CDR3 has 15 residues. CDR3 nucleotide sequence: TGTGCCAGCAGCTTGGAAGGGAAATCGACAGATACGCAGTATTTT. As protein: CASSLEGKSTDTQYF.

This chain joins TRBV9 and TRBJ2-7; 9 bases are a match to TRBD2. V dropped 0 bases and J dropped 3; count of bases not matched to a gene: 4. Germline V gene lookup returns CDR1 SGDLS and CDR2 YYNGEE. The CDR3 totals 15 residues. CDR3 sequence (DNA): TGTGCCAGCAGCGTAGGAGCGGGAGGTGACTACGAGCAGTACTTC. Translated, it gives CASSVGAGGDYEQYF.

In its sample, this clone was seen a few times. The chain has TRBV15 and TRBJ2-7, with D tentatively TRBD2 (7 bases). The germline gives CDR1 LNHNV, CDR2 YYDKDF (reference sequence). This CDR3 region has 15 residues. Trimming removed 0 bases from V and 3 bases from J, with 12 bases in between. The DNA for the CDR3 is TGTGCCACCAGCAGAGATAAGGGGGGGAGCTACGAGCAGTACTTC. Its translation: CATSRDKGGSYEQYF. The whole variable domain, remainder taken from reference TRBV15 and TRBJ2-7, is DAMVIQNPRYQVTQFGKPVTLSCSQTLNHNVMYWYQQKSSQAPKLLFHYYDKDFNNEADTPDNFQSRRPNTSFCFLDIRSPGLGDTAMYLCATSRDKGGSYEQYFGPGTRLTVT.

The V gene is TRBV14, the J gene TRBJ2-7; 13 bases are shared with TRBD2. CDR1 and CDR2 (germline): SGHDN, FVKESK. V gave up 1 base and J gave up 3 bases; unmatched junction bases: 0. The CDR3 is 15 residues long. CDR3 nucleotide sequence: TGTGCCAGCAGCCAAGGACTAGCGGGAGGCTACGAGCAGTACTTC. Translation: CASSQGLAGGYEQYF.

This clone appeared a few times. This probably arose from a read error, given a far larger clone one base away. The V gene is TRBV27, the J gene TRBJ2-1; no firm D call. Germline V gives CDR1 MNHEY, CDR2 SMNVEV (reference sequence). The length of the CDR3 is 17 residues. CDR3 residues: CAGSLLGFYGSYNEQFF. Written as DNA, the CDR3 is TGTGCCGGCAGTTTACTGGGATTCTACGGCTCCTACAATGAGCAGTTCTTC.

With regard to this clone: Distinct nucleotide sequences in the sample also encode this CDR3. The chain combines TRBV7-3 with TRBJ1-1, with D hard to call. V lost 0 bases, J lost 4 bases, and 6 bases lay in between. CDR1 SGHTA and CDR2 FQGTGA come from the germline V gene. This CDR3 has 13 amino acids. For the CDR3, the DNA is TGTGCCAGCAGCTTAACGAGGAGCACTGAAGCTTTCTTT. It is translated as CASSLTRSTEAFF.